This T cell receptor (beta chain) was captured in a study of blood T cell repertoires in COVID-19 (TCRdb year 2020). With respect to the entire study: Collaborator samples came from the United States, Italy and Spain and covered acute and convalescent phases of COVID-19. The samples were drawn from two sources: the first 160 participants of the ongoing ImmuneRACE study, and 1,200 or so subjects contributed by 6 global collaborators. Subjects who had been exposed to COVID-19, were actively infected with it, or had recovered from it provided the deeply sampled blood TCRbeta repertoires that made up the dataset. Nearly every sample came with metadata listing a de-identified subject ID, COVID-19 status, age in years and sex. The prospective study material was composed of cDNA or gDNA derived from T cells, B-cell-depleted T cells, or PBMCs. Where available, HLA class I and class II types were obtained from metadata supplied by the sample provider rather than from assay-based typing. The repertoires were made available in a free public database intended to serve as a resource for research on the immune response to SARS-CoV-2.

Whole blood was collected in K2EDTA tubes by collaborating institutions according to the institutions' own protocols. For TCRbeta analysis, collaborators shipped samples as frozen whole blood, isolated PBMCs, or DNA extracted from either of those sample types. Broader findings and caveats from the paper: How much clinical and demographic metadata was included differed by source and by participant, and the metadata was provided uncurated.

TCRbeta CDR3 regions were amplified from genomic DNA using the immunoSEQ Assay, a bias-controlled multiplex PCR. Per the original workflow: Within the assay, amplification of reference gene primers was used to estimate how many nucleated cells each sample contained. To quantify the absolute abundance of each unique TCRbeta CDR3 rearrangement, sequence reads were collapsed and filtered. For each sample, productive Simpson clonality was calculated by taking the square root of Simpson's diversity index across productive rearrangements. TCRdb provides this immuneACCESS table in a form limited to in-frame rearrangements. Some clones are lacking; in checked studies, under half of them reflect an unresolved V gene, and why the rest are absent is not known. V and J calls and clone size are as listed in that table; D and trimming were resolved from the DNA. The sample table lists more than 65,000 clones, approximately 80% of them with a count of one. Clones ranked in the top ten supply 9.7% of the sample.

Comments on this clone: Its antigen remains undetermined. No base quality information exists; no much larger clone differs at one position.

Sequenced material: peripheral blood. The clonotype was recovered from a woman of 80 years or more with acute or convalescent COVID-19.

The bases read TGTGCCAGCAGCCCCATGTTTTCTTTAGGGGGATACAATGAGCAGTTCTTC. This translates into CASSPMFSLGGYNEQFF. This sequence uses TRBV14 and TRBJ2-1, with a weak D call of TRBD1 (6 bases match). V gives up 4 bases and J gives up 4 bases, and the segment between their germline ends measures 20 bases. Taken from cysteine to phenylalanine, the CDR3 has 17 residues. The DNA shown is the 51-base CDR3, in frame from base 1. The germline V gene provides CDR1 SGHDN and CDR2 FVKESK.